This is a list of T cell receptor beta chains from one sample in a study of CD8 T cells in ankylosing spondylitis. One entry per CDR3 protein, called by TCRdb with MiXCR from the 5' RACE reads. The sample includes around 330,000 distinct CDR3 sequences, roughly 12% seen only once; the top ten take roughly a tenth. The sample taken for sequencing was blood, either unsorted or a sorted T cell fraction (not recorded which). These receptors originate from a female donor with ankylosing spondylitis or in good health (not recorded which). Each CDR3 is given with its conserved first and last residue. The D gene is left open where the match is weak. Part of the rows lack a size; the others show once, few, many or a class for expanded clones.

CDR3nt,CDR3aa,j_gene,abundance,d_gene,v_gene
TGTGCCAGCATGAGTGAAACGAATCAGCCCCAGCATTTT,CASMSETNQPQHF,TRBJ1-5,.,.,TRBV2
TGTGCCAGCGGGAGGTACACTCAGCCCCAGCATTTT,CASGRYTQPQHF,TRBJ1-5,many,.,TRBV7-2
TGTGCCAGCAGCTCGGGACTAGCTAACACCGGGGAGCTGATTTTT,CASSSGLANTGELIF,TRBJ2-2,.,TRBD2,TRBV7-7
TGCAGCGTTGTGGGGGGTCAATCTGGAAACACCATATATTTT,CSVVGGQSGNTIYF,TRBJ1-3,many,.,TRBV29-1
TGTGCCAGCAGTTCGGGGGGGGGCTACGAGCAGTACTTC,CASSSGGGYEQYF,TRBJ2-7,.,TRBD2,TRBV27
TGTGCCAGCAGAGGCCTCACTGAAGCTTTCTTT,CASRGLTEAFF,TRBJ1-1,many,.,TRBV2
TGTGCCACCAGCAGAGTCGGCGGGTTCCCCAGCTCCTACAATGAGCAGTTCTTC,CATSRVGGFPSSYNEQFF,TRBJ2-1,many,.,TRBV15
TGTGCCAGCCCCCAAACCCATGGGGAGGGAAACTATGGCTACACCTTC,CASPQTHGEGNYGYTF,TRBJ1-2,few,.,TRBV2
TGCAGTGCTAGAGTGCCAGGGATAGGCCGGGAGCTGTTTTTT,CSARVPGIGRELFF,TRBJ2-2,many,.,TRBV20-1
TGTGCCAGCACCAACGGCGGAACTCGGGGAAACACTGAAGCTTTCTTT,CASTNGGTRGNTEAFF,TRBJ1-1,.,.,TRBV7-9
TGTGCCAGCAGCATTAGCGGGGGAAGGGAGCAGTTCTTC,CASSISGGREQFF,TRBJ2-1,many,TRBD2,TRBV5-5
TGTGCCAGCAGCTTAGCTATCCGGCTAGATGGAGTGGAGACCCAGTACTTC,CASSLAIRLDGVETQYF,TRBJ2-5,few,.,TRBV7-9
TGCGCCAGCAGCTCTAGCGGGGGGGCCGTCAATGAGCAGTTCTTC,CASSSSGGAVNEQFF,TRBJ2-1,.,TRBD2,TRBV5-1
TGTGCCAGCAGCAGGGGGCCGGCGACCTCGGAAGCTTTCTTT,CASSRGPATSEAFF,TRBJ1-1,many,TRBD1,TRBV3-1
TGTGCCAGCAGTTTAGGAGAGGGTTCTGGAAACACCATATATTTT,CASSLGEGSGNTIYF,TRBJ1-3,many,.,TRBV12-3/TRBV12-4
TGCAGTGCTTTCCCCAGCTCCTACAATGAGCAGTTCTTC,CSAFPSSYNEQFF,TRBJ2-1,many,.,TRBV20-1
TGCGCCAGCAGATCGAAGGTGGGGCAGGACTACACCTTC,CASRSKVGQDYTF,TRBJ1-2,many,.,TRBV5-1
TGTGCCATCAGTGGCCAAGGGGCCTATGGCTACACCTTC,CAISGQGAYGYTF,TRBJ1-2,.,.,TRBV10-3
TGTGCCAGCAGCCCGGGCGCGTGGGCAAGCAATGAGCAGTTCTTC,CASSPGAWASNEQFF,TRBJ2-1,many,.,TRBV11-2
TGCAGTGCAAACGGGGGGTCTGGCTACACCTTC,CSANGGSGYTF,TRBJ1-2,many,.,TRBV20-1
TGTGCCAGCAGTGCCGCGGATACGCAGTATTTT,CASSAADTQYF,TRBJ2-3,many,.,TRBV12-3/TRBV12-4